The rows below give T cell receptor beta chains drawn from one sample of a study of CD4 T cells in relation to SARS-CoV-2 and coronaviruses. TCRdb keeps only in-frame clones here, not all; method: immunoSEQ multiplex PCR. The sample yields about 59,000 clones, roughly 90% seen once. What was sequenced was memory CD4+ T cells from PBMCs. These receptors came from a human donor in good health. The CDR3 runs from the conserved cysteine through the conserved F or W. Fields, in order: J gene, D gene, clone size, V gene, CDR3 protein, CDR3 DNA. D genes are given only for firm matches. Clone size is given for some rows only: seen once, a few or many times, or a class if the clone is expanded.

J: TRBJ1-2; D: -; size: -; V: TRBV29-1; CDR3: CSAQDYGYTF; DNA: TGCAGCGCACAGGACTATGGCTACACCTTC
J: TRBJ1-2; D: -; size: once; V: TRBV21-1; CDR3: CASSKVEANYGYTF; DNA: TGTGCCAGCAGCAAAGTGGAGGCTAACTATGGCTACACCTTC
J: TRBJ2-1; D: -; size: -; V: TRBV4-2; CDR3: CASSQSDAHPGNEQFF; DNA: TGTGCCAGCAGCCAGAGCGACGCGCACCCCGGGAATGAGCAGTTCTTC
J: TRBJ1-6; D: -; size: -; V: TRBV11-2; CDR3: CASSLGGNSPLHF; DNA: TGTGCCAGCAGCTTAGGGGGTAATTCACCCCTCCACTTT
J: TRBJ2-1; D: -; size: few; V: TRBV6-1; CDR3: CASSEWGAYNEQFF; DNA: TGTGCCAGCAGTGAATGGGGGGCCTACAATGAGCAGTTCTTC
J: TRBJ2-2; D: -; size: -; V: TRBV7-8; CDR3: CASSLVGGNTGELFF; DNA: TGTGCCAGCAGCTTAGTCGGTGGGAACACCGGGGAGCTGTTTTTT
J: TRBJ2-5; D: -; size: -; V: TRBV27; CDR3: CASSLSQETQYF; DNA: TGTGCCAGCAGTTTATCACAAGAGACCCAGTACTTC
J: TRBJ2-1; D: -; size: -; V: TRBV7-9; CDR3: CASSRTEIGASLTVTAEQFF; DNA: TGTGCCAGCAGCAGGACCGAAATAGGGGCTAGCTTGACGGTGACGGCTGAGCAGTTCTTC
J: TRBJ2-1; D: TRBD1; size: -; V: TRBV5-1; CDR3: CASSSDRGYEQFF; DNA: TGCGCCAGCAGCTCGGACAGGGGCTATGAGCAGTTCTTC
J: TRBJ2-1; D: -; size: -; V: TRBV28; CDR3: CASSLQPTGWEQFF; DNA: TGTGCCAGCAGTTTGCAACCTACAGGGTGGGAGCAGTTCTTC
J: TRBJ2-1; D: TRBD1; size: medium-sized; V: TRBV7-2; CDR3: CASSSGTGRYNEQFF; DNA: TGTGCCAGCAGCTCAGGGACAGGGAGGTACAATGAGCAGTTCTTC
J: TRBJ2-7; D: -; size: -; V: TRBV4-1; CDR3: CASSQEGGGEQYF; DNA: TGCGCCAGCAGCCAAGAAGGCGGTGGGGAGCAGTACTTC
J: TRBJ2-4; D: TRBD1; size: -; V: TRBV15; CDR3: CATSRGNRGITNIQYF; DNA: TGTGCCACCAGCAGAGGTAACAGGGGTATCACGAACATTCAGTACTTC
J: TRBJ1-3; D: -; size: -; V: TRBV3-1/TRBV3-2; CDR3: CASSQEALSGNTIYF; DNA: TGTGCCAGCAGCCAAGAAGCTCTCTCTGGAAACACCATATATTTT
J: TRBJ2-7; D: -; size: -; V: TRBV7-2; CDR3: CASSFRTEPYEQYF; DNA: TGTGCCAGCAGCTTTAGGACAGAACCCTACGAGCAGTACTTC